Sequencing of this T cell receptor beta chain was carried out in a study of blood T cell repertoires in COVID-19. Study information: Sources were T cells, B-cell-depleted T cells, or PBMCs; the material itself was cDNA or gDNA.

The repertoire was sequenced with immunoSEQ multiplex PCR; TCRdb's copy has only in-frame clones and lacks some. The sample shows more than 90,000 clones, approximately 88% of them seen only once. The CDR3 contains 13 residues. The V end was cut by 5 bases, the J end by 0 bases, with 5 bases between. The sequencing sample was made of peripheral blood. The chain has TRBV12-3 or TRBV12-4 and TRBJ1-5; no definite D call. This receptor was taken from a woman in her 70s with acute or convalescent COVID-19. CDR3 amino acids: CASSLSSNQPQHF. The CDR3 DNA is TGTGCCAGCAGTCTTAGTAGCAATCAGCCCCAGCATTTT.